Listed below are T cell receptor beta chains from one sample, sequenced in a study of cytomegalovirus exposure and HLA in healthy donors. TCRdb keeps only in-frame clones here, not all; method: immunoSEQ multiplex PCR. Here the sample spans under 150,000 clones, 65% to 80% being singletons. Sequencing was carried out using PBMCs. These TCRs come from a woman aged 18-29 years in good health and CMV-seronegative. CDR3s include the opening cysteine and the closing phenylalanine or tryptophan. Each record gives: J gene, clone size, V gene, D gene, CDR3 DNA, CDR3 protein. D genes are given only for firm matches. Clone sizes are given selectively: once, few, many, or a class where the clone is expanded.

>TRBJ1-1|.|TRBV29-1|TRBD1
TGCAGCGTTCTGACAGGGGAGGGCACTGAAGCTTTCTTT
CSVLTGEGTEAFF
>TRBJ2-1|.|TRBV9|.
TGTGCCAGCAGCGTAGTGGAGACAGGATCCTACAATGAGCAGTTCTTC
CASSVVETGSYNEQFF
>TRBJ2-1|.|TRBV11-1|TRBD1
TGTGCCAGCAACTCGGGACAGGGGCCCTACAATGAGCAGTTCTTC
CASNSGQGPYNEQFF
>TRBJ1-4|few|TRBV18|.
TGTGCCAGCTCCGTAGCGGGTGAAAAACTGTTTTTT
CASSVAGEKLFF
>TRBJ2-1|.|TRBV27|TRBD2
TGTGCCAGCAGTTCACTAGCGGGAGTAGGTATAAGCAATGAGCAGTTCTTC
CASSSLAGVGISNEQFF
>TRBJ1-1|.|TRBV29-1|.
TGCAGCGTTAAATCGGGGGGCCTACAGGGTGAAGCTTTCTTT
CSVKSGGLQGEAFF
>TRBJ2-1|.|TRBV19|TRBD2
TGTGCCAGTAGGAGCGGGAGAGACAATGAGCAGTTCTTC
CASRSGRDNEQFF
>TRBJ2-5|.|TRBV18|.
TGTGCCAGCTCACCTCTGGGAGTTGGGGAGACCCAGTACTTC
CASSPLGVGETQYF
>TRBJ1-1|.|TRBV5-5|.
TGTGCCAGCAGCTTGCCCAGGACAGCTAACATTGAAGCTTTCTTT
CASSLPRTANIEAFF
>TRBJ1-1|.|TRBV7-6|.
TGTGCCAGCAGCTTAAGAGGAGGCACTGAAGCTTTCTTT
CASSLRGGTEAFF
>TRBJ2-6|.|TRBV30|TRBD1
TGTGCCTGGAGTGAGGGGGCGCCGGGGGCCAACGTCCTGACTTTC
CAWSEGAPGANVLTF
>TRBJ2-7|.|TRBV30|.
TGTGCCTGGAGTTTGGGGGGAATTAACTACGAGCAGTACTTC
CAWSLGGINYEQYF
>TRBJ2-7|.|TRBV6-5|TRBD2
TGTGCCAGCAGCCCAGCGGGAGGGACCTACGAGCAGTACTTC
CASSPAGGTYEQYF
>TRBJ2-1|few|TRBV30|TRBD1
TGTGCCTGGTCGGGACAGATATACAATGAGCAGTTCTTC
CAWSGQIYNEQFF
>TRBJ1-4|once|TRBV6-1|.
TGTGCCAGCAGTGAAGCCAACCTGGTCGCAGTGCCGTTTTTT
CASSEANLVAVPFF
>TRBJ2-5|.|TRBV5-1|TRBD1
TGCGCCAGCAGCTTGGGAGGGACAGGTCAAGAGACCCAGTACTTC
CASSLGGTGQETQYF
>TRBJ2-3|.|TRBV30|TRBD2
TGTGCCTGGAGCCGGAGGCTAGCGGGAACCACAGATACGCAGTATTTT
CAWSRRLAGTTDTQYF
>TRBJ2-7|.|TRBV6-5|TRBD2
TGTGCCAGGGAAGGGCTAGCGGACTACGAGCAGTACTTC
CAREGLADYEQYF
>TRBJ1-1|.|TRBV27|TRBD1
TGTGCCAGCAGTTTTAGGGACAGGGTACAGGTAGCTTTCTTT
CASSFRDRVQVAFF
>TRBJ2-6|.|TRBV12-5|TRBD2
TGTGCTAGTGGTTGGCTCGTAGGGACTAGCGGGGGCTCTGGGGCCAACGTCCTGACTTTC
CASGWLVGTSGGSGANVLTF
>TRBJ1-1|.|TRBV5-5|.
TGTGCCAGCAGCCTGGACAGAAAAACTGAAGCTTTCTTT
CASSLDRKTEAFF
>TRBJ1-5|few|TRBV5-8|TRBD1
TGTGCCAGCAGCCGACAGGGTTTAAGGGGGCAGCCCCAGCATTTT
CASSRQGLRGQPQHF
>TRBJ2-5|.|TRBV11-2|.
TGTGCCAGCACCTCCACACTACAAGAGACCCAGTACTTC
CASTSTLQETQYF
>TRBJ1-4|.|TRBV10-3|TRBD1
TGTGCCACTCAACAGGGGAAGGCTGAAAAACTGTTTTTT
CATQQGKAEKLFF